Listed below are T cell receptor beta chains from one sample, sequenced in a study of blood T cells in healthy people across ages. Each CDR3 protein is one row after TCRdb ran MiXCR on the 5' RACE reads. The sample holds around 1,000,000 distinct CDR3 sequences, 20% to 25% seen once. The sample was also linked to a second study, of T cells of mothers and their children.

The specimen sequenced was blood. Receptor source: a girl aged 2-10 years in good health. Each CDR3 is given with its conserved first and last residue. Fields, in order: J gene, clone size, D gene, V gene, CDR3 protein, CDR3 DNA. The D gene is left open where the match is weak. Some rows mark clone size as missing; the rest say once, few, many or name a class of expanded clone.

TRBJ1-1 . . TRBV2 CASSAGRETEAFF TGTGCCAGCAGCGCCGGGAGGGAGACTGAAGCTTTCTTT
TRBJ2-3 few . TRBV5-4 CASRFWNRGTDTQYF TGTGCCAGCAGATTTTGGAACAGGGGCACAGATACGCAGTATTTT
TRBJ2-5 few . TRBV29-1 CSVEGIGQETQYF TGCAGCGTTGAAGGCATTGGACAAGAGACCCAGTACTTC
TRBJ1-2 . . TRBV7-2 CTSSQGGNYGYTF TGTACCAGCAGCCAAGGAGGGAACTATGGCTACACCTTC
TRBJ2-5 . TRBD2 TRBV20-1 CSARDRRGGETQYF TGCAGTGCTAGAGATCGGCGGGGGGGAGAGACCCAGTACTTC
TRBJ2-1 few TRBD1 TRBV27 CASSSDRGDNEQFF TGTGCCAGCAGTTCGGACAGGGGAGACAATGAGCAGTTCTTC
TRBJ1-2 . . TRBV12-3/TRBV12-4 CASSSDVDPVYGYTF TGTGCCAGCAGTTCGGACGTCGACCCGGTCTATGGCTACACCTTC
TRBJ2-2 . TRBD1 TRBV2 CASRGQGAGELFF TGTGCCAGTAGGGGACAGGGAGCCGGGGAGCTGTTTTTT
TRBJ2-7 . TRBD1 TRBV5-1 CASSSGTGKGEQYF TGCGCCAGCAGCTCCGGGACAGGGAAGGGCGAGCAGTACTTC
TRBJ1-2 . TRBD1 TRBV3-1 CASSQDLQRDRAYGYTF TGTGCCAGCAGCCAAGATCTCCAACGGGACAGGGCCTATGGCTACACCTTC
TRBJ1-4 . . TRBV29-1 CSVEFVGRGLGEKLFF TGCAGCGTTGAATTTGTCGGACGGGGTTTAGGGGAAAAACTGTTTTTT
TRBJ2-5 few . TRBV5-1 CASSYGGGIQETQYF TGCGCCAGCAGTTATGGGGGAGGTATCCAAGAGACCCAGTACTTC
TRBJ2-7 . TRBD1 TRBV5-1 CASSMGDSSAYEQYF TGCGCCAGCAGCATGGGGGACAGTTCGGCCTACGAGCAGTACTTC
TRBJ2-7 . . TRBV11-3 CASSPLGAGGYEQYF TGTGCCAGCAGCCCGCTGGGGGCAGGAGGCTACGAGCAGTACTTC
TRBJ2-5 . . TRBV20-1 CSARGLGVGETQYF TGCAGTGCTAGGGGATTAGGGGTCGGAGAGACCCAGTACTTC
TRBJ1-2 . . TRBV10-3 CATRKEEEREGYTF TGTGCCACCCGAAAGGAAGAAGAGAGAGAAGGCTACACCTTC
TRBJ2-5 . TRBD1 TRBV7-9 CASRPDRAQETQYF TGTGCCAGCCGCCCGGACAGGGCACAAGAGACCCAGTACTTC
TRBJ1-1 few TRBD1 TRBV7-3 CASSPGRGTNTEAFF TGTGCCAGCAGCCCCGGCAGGGGGACGAACACTGAAGCTTTCTTT
TRBJ1-2 . . TRBV29-1 CSVDREGGYTF TGCAGCGTTGACAGGGAGGGCGGCTACACCTTC
TRBJ1-3 . . TRBV25-1 CASSESRPSGNTIYF TGTGCCAGCAGTGAATCCAGGCCCTCTGGAAACACCATATATTTT
TRBJ2-2 . TRBD1 TRBV6-1 CTSSEVARGRIGAGELFF TGTACCAGCAGTGAAGTGGCCAGGGGGCGTATCGGTGCCGGGGAGCTGTTTTTT
TRBJ2-1 . . TRBV27 CASSTEKDWDNEQFF TGTGCCAGCAGTACCGAGAAGGACTGGGACAATGAGCAGTTCTTC
TRBJ1-5 . . TRBV7-2 CASSFVRSGRSYQPQHF TGTGCCAGCAGCTTCGTTAGAAGTGGTCGTTCTTATCAGCCCCAGCATTTT
TRBJ2-7 . . TRBV3-1 CASSPRGVTIYEQYF TGTGCCAGCAGCCCCAGGGGAGTGACTATCTACGAGCAGTACTTC
TRBJ2-7 . . TRBV10-3 CAISELPGASGRYF TGTGCCATCAGTGAGTTGCCCGGGGCTTCGGGGCGGTACTTC
TRBJ2-3 once . TRBV28 CASIYSEGSSRRDTQYF TGTGCCAGCATATACTCCGAGGGGAGCAGTCGAAGAGATACGCAGTATTTT
TRBJ2-3 . TRBD2 TRBV12-3/TRBV12-4 CASSLGTSGGADTQYF TGTGCCAGCAGTTTAGGGACTAGCGGGGGGGCAGATACGCAGTATTTT
TRBJ1-1 few . TRBV7-9 CASRTTRNTEAFF TGTGCCAGCAGAACCACCCGGAACACTGAAGCTTTCTTT
TRBJ2-5 few . TRBV29-1 CSVFLRETQYF TGCAGCGTTTTTTTGAGGGAGACCCAGTACTTC
TRBJ2-1 . . TRBV12-3/TRBV12-4 CASSPLGAANNEQFF TGTGCCAGCAGTCCCCTGGGGGCGGCCAACAATGAGCAGTTCTTC
TRBJ2-5 . . TRBV5-5 CASSLDRVAQETQYF TGTGCCAGCAGCCTGGATAGGGTGGCCCAAGAGACCCAGTACTTC
TRBJ2-7 . TRBD2 TRBV6-6 CASSLGDYRMAYEQYF TGTGCCAGCAGTTTAGGGGACTACCGGATGGCCTACGAGCAGTACTTC
TRBJ1-4 . . TRBV7-9 CASDGPTNEKLFF TGTGCCAGCGACGGACCAACTAATGAAAAACTGTTTTTT
TRBJ2-3 . TRBD2 TRBV20-1 CSVVAGTSTDTQYF TGCAGTGTTGTAGCGGGCACCTCCACAGATACGCAGTATTTT
TRBJ2-1 few TRBD2 TRBV29-1 CSVHDGGGPYNEQFF TGCAGCGTTCATGACGGGGGGGGCCCCTACAATGAGCAGTTCTTC
TRBJ2-2 . TRBD1 TRBV28 CASSKTGGGGELFF TGTGCCAGCAGTAAAACAGGGGGCGGCGGGGAGCTGTTTTTT
TRBJ2-7 . TRBD1 TRBV7-2 CASSLGGQAVYEQYF TGTGCCAGCAGCTTAGGGGGACAGGCCGTTTACGAGCAGTACTTC
TRBJ2-7 . TRBD1 TRBV5-1 CASSLGDRDSYEQYF TGCGCCAGCAGCTTGGGGGACAGGGACTCCTATGAGCAGTACTTC
TRBJ1-4 . . TRBV5-1 CASSLSREDEKLFF TGCGCCAGCAGCTTGTCGAGGGAAGACGAAAAACTGTTTTTT
TRBJ2-2 . TRBD1 TRBV20-1 CSAKERTGYTGELFF TGCAGTGCGAAAGAAAGGACAGGGTACACCGGGGAGCTGTTTTTT
TRBJ2-1 . TRBD1 TRBV11-3 CASSPRTGGGQRQFF TGTGCCAGCAGCCCAAGGACAGGGGGCGGGCAGAGGCAGTTCTTC
TRBJ1-2 . . TRBV4-2 CAASQDLSRGGGYTF TGTGCCGCCAGCCAAGATCTCTCAAGGGGAGGGGGCTACACCTTC
TRBJ1-2 . . TRBV28 CASTGIGNYGYTF TGTGCCAGCACGGGGATCGGGAACTATGGCTACACCTTC
TRBJ2-7 . TRBD1 TRBV7-9 CASSLSGQAFSYEQYF TGTGCCAGCAGCCTTTCGGGACAGGCCTTCTCCTACGAGCAGTACTTC
TRBJ1-1 . TRBD1 TRBV5-1 CASTGGDRGSKTEAFF TGCGCCTCGACTGGGGGGGACAGGGGGTCGAAAACTGAAGCTTTCTTT
TRBJ2-3 few . TRBV7-8 CASSFTGYGTDTQYF TGTGCCAGCAGCTTTACAGGGTACGGCACAGATACGCAGTATTTT
TRBJ1-2 . . TRBV6-1 CASSEAGTGDGYTF TGTGCCAGCAGTGAAGCGGGAACAGGCGATGGCTACACCTTC
TRBJ1-2 . TRBD1 TRBV12-3/TRBV12-4 CASSPLRQGGGYTF TGTGCCAGCAGTCCCCTCAGACAGGGAGGTGGCTACACCTTC
TRBJ2-2 few . TRBV9 CASSGTPRTGELFF TGTGCCAGCAGCGGGACACCGAGGACCGGGGAGCTGTTTTTT
TRBJ2-3 . TRBD2 TRBV28 CASSLLAGDGNTQYF TGTGCCAGCAGCTTACTAGCGGGAGATGGGAATACGCAGTATTTT
TRBJ2-5 . . TRBV4-2 CASSSTIGADGETQYF TGTGCCAGCAGCTCTACGATAGGAGCGGACGGAGAGACCCAGTACTTC
TRBJ2-1 few TRBD2 TRBV3-1 CASSPRGTSGRGLYNEQFF TGTGCCAGCAGCCCACGGGGGACTAGCGGGCGAGGACTGTACAATGAGCAGTTCTTC
TRBJ2-7 once TRBD2 TRBV27 CASSPSTSGRASGSFSEQYF TGTGCCAGCAGTCCGTCCACTAGCGGGAGGGCCTCAGGTTCTTTTAGCGAGCAGTACTTC
TRBJ2-7 few . TRBV27 CASSLRSPPFLRAYEQYF TGTGCCAGCAGTCTCCGGTCCCCGCCCTTCCTTCGGGCCTACGAGCAGTACTTC
TRBJ1-1 few . TRBV5-1 CASSLHLEAAEAFF TGCGCCAGCAGCTTGCATTTGGAAGCTGCCGAAGCTTTCTTT
TRBJ1-2 . TRBD1 TRBV7-2 CASSIEPGQGPHYYGYTF TGTGCCAGCAGCATCGAACCGGGACAGGGGCCCCATTACTATGGCTACACCTTC
TRBJ2-5 . . TRBV7-3 CASSSQAEEETQYF TGTGCCAGCAGCTCCCAAGCGGAGGAAGAGACCCAGTACTTC